This T cell receptor (beta chain) is from a study of sequential checkpoint blockade in melanoma. On the study more broadly: After both sequences, patients received maintenance nivolumab.

CDR1 and CDR2 from the germline V gene are MDHEN and SYDVKM. The ends were cut back, 6 bases at V and 2 bases at J, with 11 bases in the middle. The CDR3 runs 13 residues. Specified treatment: randomized to nivolumab then ipilimumab (arm A) or the reverse (arm B). DNA-damaging chemotherapy had not been given to any patient beforehand. PBMC sorting kept live CD3+CD8+ cells without CD19 or CD56. Measured with immunoSEQ multiplex PCR; TCRdb has only the in-frame clones, and not every one. The table shows about 30,000 clones, with 85% to 90% occurring only once. This chain uses TRBV28 with TRBJ2-7; possible D gene TRBD1, 6 bases. The TCR was taken from a human donor with melanoma. This specimen was CD8+ T cells sorted from blood (inferred from file names), taken from a patient given nivolumab and ipilimumab in sequence. The CDR3: CASSRQGTYEQYV. The DNA for the CDR3 is TGTGCCAGCAGCCGTCAGGGGACCTACGAGCAGTACGTC.